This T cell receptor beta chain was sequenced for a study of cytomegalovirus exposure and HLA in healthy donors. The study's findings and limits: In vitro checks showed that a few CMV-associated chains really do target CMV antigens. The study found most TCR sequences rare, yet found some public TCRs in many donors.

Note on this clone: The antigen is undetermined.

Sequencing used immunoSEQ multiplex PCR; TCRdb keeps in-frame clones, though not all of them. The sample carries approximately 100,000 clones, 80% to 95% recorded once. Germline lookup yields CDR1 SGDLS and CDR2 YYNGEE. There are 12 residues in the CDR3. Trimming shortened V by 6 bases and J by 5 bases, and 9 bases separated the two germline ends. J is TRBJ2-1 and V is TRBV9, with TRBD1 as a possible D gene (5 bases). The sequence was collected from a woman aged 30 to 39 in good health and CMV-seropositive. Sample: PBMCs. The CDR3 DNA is TGTGCCAGCAAGGGGCAGAACAATGAGCAGTTCTTC. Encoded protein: CASKGQNNEQFF.